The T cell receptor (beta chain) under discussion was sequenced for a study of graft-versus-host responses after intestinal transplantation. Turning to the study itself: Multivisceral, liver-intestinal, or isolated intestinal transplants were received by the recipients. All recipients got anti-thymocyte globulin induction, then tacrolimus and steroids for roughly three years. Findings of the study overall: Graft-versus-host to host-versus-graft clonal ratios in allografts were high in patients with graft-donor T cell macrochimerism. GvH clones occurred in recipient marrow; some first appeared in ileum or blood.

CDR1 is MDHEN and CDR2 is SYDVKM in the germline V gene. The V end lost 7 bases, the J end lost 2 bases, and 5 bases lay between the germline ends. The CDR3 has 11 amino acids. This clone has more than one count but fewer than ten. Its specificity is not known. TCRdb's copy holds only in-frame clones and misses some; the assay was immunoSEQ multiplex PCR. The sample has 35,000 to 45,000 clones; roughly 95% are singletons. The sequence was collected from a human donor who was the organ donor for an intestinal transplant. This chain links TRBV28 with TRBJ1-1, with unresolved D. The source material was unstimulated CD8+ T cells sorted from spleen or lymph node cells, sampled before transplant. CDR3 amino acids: CASILNTEAFF. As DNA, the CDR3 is TGTGCCAGCATACTTAACACTGAAGCTTTCTTT.